This entry features one T cell receptor (beta chain) sequence. From germline, CDR1 is LGHNA and CDR2 YSLEER. V lost 0 bases, J lost 4 bases, and 6 bases stayed unmatched. There are 17 residues in the CDR3. This sample is part of a study of PD-1 blockade in classical Hodgkin lymphoma. Some clones are missing from TCRdb's copy, which holds only in-frame ones; the method was immunoSEQ multiplex PCR. This table has 11,000 or so clones, around 83% appearing once. Regarding time point: cycle 4 day 1 (C4D1), after around six weeks of nivolumab. Every patient experienced relapse after autologous stem cell transplantation, and brentuximab vedotin exposure varied. After thawing, PBMCs were subjected to magnetic negative selection to isolate CD8+ T cells.

The source material was CD8+ T cells from blood, sampled before the fourth cycle of nivolumab. V usage is TRBV4-3 and J usage is TRBJ1-3; 10 positions match TRBD1. The origin of this receptor is a human donor with classical Hodgkin lymphoma. The donor label of this sample is uncertain. CDR3 residues: CASSQDPGQGLGNTIYF. CDR3 nucleotide sequence: TGCGCCAGCAGCCAAGACCCGGGACAGGGGTTGGGAAACACCATATATTTT.